This T cell receptor beta chain was recorded in a study of blood T cell repertoires in COVID-19. Study background: Sample material is recorded as cDNA or gDNA derived from T cells, B-cell-depleted T cells, or PBMCs.

CDR3 size: 15 residues. V dropped 4 bases and J dropped 7; count of bases not matched to a gene: 8. The germline V gene encodes CDR1 SGHTA and CDR2 FQGNSA. Produced via immunoSEQ multiplex PCR; TCRdb's table is partial and in-frame only. The top ten clones hold around 1% of a sample with about 370,000 clones, 85% to 90% of them seen once. This rearrangement joins TRBV7-2 to TRBJ1-5; 9 positions agree with TRBD1. Sequenced input: PBMCs or T cells enriched from blood (not recorded which). The TCR comes from a man younger than 30 who had recovered from COVID-19. The CDR3 reads CASSSGQGGWQPQHF. In DNA form, the CDR3 reads TGTGCCAGCAGCTCGGGACAGGGAGGATGGCAGCCCCAGCATTTT. The full variable domain, completed using reference TRBV7-2 and TRBJ1-5, is GAGVSQSPSNKVTEKGKDVELRCDPISGHTALYWYRQSLGQGLEFLIYFQGNSAPDKSGLPSDRFSAERTGGSVSTLTIQRTQQEDSAVYLCASSSGQGGWQPQHFGDGTRLSIL.